The 28 T cell receptor beta chains below were found in one sample sequenced in a study of T-cell reconstitution after alpha-beta-depleted transplantation in children (dated by TCRdb to 2015 to 2016). The library relied on PCR. Instrument used: Illumina HiSeq 2500. TCR library preparation used molecular barcoding, with unique molecular identifiers applied to normalize quantification of the TCRbeta repertoire. TCRdb itself trimmed the public reads at Q25 with fastp, ran MiXCR and retained productive beta chains. All rows with the same CDR3 protein become a single entry with the most common DNA and genes. Here the sample has 75,000 to 100,000 distinct CDR3 sequences; roughly 8.3% occur a single time. The top ten hold roughly 7% of the sample. The sequencing here drew on PBMCs from the stem cell graft donor, taken from the stem cell graft. The receptors derive from a human donor who donated a stem cell graft to a child with congenital amegakaryocytic thrombocytopenia.

This clonotype has ten or more counts. This chain uses TRBV5-5 with TRBJ2-7; 14 nucleotides match TRBD2. V was pared by 1 base and J by 4 bases, with 1 base of the junction left unmatched. The germline CDR1 and CDR2 sequences are SGHKS and YYEKEE (reference sequence). The CDR3 length is 15 residues. The CDR3 DNA reads TGTGCCAGCAGCTTGAGGACTAGCGGGAGGTACGAGCAGTACTTC. Protein: CASSLRTSGRYEQYF. The variable domain in full, with the rest retrieved from reference TRBV5-5 and TRBJ2-7, is DAGVTQSPTHLIKTRGQQVTLRCSPISGHKSVSWYQQVLGQGPQFIFQYYEKEERGRGNFPDRFSARQFPNYSSELNVNALLLGDSALYLCASSLRTSGRYEQYFGPGTRLTVT.

This clonotype was picked up many times. The chain links TRBV5-1 to TRBJ1-2; 7 bases are shared with TRBD1. There are 16 residues in the CDR3. Germline lookup yields CDR1 SGHRS and CDR2 YFSETQ. The V gene end was trimmed by 2 bases and the J gene end by 3 bases; junction bases not matched to a gene: 10. The CDR3 DNA follows: TGCGCCAGCAGCTTAAACCGACAGGGTTTGGACTATGGCTACACCTTC. This sequence encodes CASSLNRQGLDYGYTF.

This clonotype has at least ten counts. The rearrangement joins TRBV5-1 to TRBJ2-1; 7 bases are a match to TRBD1. The CDR3 sequence is 15 residues long. Germline CDR1 reads SGHRS; CDR2 reads YFSETQ. V shed 4 bases, J shed 0 bases, and the junction held 4 bases outside the gene matches. The CDR3 sequence is CASSVGTVSYNEQFF. The CDR3 nucleotides read TGCGCCAGCAGCGTGGGGACAGTCTCCTACAATGAGCAGTTCTTC.

This clonotype was counted ten times or more. This chain uses TRBV5-8 with TRBJ1-2, with 9 nucleotides matching TRBD1. This CDR3 contains 14 residues. CDR1 SGHTS and CDR2 YDEGEE come from the germline V gene. The V gene end was trimmed by 2 bases and the J gene end by 8 bases; junction bases not matched to a gene: 7. The CDR3 nucleotides are TGTGCCAGCAGCTTTCAACAGGGGGCGCGGGGCTACACCTTC. Protein: CASSFQQGARGYTF.

This clonotype has a count of ten or more. This chain links TRBV12-3 or TRBV12-4 with TRBJ1-4, with 7 bases fitting TRBD1. Trimming cost V 6 bases and J 10 bases; bases outside gene matches: 14. The CDR3 sequence is 15 residues long. CDR3 coding DNA: TGTGCCAGCAGCTCGGAACAGGGGCTAAGTGGAAAACTGTTTTTT. It specifies CASSSEQGLSGKLFF.

J is TRBJ2-5 and V is TRBV10-3; D is possibly TRBD1 or TRBD2 (6 bases each). Trimming left V 4 bases short and J 3 bases short, with 27 bases between. The CDR3 covers 19 residues. Germline CDR1 ENHRY, CDR2 SYGVKD. DNA of the CDR3: TGTGCCATCAGTGCTTCTGCTAGCAGGACGGGGGCTATCAAAGAGACCCAGTACTTC. It codes for CAISASASRTGAIKETQYF.

There are many counts of this clonotype. J is TRBJ1-1 and V is TRBV7-9; the D gene is possibly TRBD1 (5 bases). Trimming removed 2 bases at V and 1 base at J, with 8 bases between. Germline V lookup: CDR1 SEHNR, CDR2 FQNEAQ (reference sequence). CDR3 length equals 14 residues. The CDR3 nucleotides are TGTGCCAGCAGCTTATCAACAGGGAACACTGAAGCTTTCTTT. Its translation: CASSLSTGNTEAFF.

V and J are TRBV11-2 and TRBJ2-2; unclear D gene. V was clipped by 5 bases and J by 6 bases, with 10 bases between them. Germline loops: CDR1 SGHAT, CDR2 FQNNGV. CDR3 length: 13 residues. The CDR3: CASSPRAAGELFF. DNA of the CDR3: TGTGCCAGCAGCCCCCGGGCGGCCGGGGAGCTGTTTTTT.

This clonotype was detected many times. The CDR3 spells CASSRAGGINQPQHF. DNA of the CDR3: TGCGCCAGCAGCCGCGCCGGGGGCATCAATCAGCCCCAGCATTTT. The V call is TRBV5-1, the J call TRBJ1-5, with TRBD1 as a possible D gene (6 bases). The V gene's germline CDR1 is SGHRS and CDR2 YFSETQ. The CDR3 contains 15 residues. Trimming shortened V by 4 bases and J by 3 bases, and 14 bases separated the two germline ends.

Many counts were recorded for this clonotype. The gene calls are TRBV7-2 and TRBJ2-5, with 13 bases matching TRBD2. Losses at the gene ends were 4 bases for V and 2 bases for J; bases not matched to a gene: 4. CDR3 length: 16 amino acids. Per germline, CDR1 SGHTA and CDR2 FQGNSA. The CDR3 protein is CASSSLLAGGQETQYF. The CDR3 bases are TGTGCCAGCAGCTCCCTACTAGCGGGAGGGCAAGAGACCCAGTACTTC.

This clonotype has a count of ten or more. The rearrangement uses TRBV10-3 and TRBJ2-4, with 12 nucleotides matching TRBD2. The J segment lost 6 bases and the V segment lost 9 bases, leaving 9 bases of the junction unmatched. This CDR3 region has 15 residues. Germline V lookup: CDR1 ENHRY, CDR2 SYGVKD. The CDR3 nucleotides read TGTGCCATAGGGGCTAGCGGGAGGGCGGGAAACATTCAGTACTTC. This translates into CAIGASGRAGNIQYF.

This clonotype was observed at least ten times. This chain joins TRBV5-5 and TRBJ2-7, with TRBD1 as a possible D gene (6 bases). Germline loops: CDR1 SGHKS, CDR2 YYEKEE (reference sequence). The V and J ends lost 4 bases and 11 bases respectively, with 22 bases between them. This CDR3 comprises 14 residues. CDR3 region: CASSAPRGKTEEYF. The CDR3 bases are TGTGCCAGCAGCGCGCCTAGGGGGAAAACGGAGGAGTACTTC. The full variable domain, completed using reference TRBV5-5 and TRBJ2-7, is DAGVTQSPTHLIKTRGQQVTLRCSPISGHKSVSWYQQVLGQGPQFIFQYYEKEERGRGNFPDRFSARQFPNYSSELNVNALLLGDSALYLCASSAPRGKTEEYFGPGTRLTVT.

In its sample, this clonotype was seen many times. The rearrangement joins TRBV29-1 to TRBJ2-5, with D possibly matching TRBD2 (6 bases). V was trimmed by 2 bases and J by 2 bases, leaving 6 bases between them. The CDR3 runs to 12 residues. Germline V CDR1 and CDR2: SQVTM, ANQGSEA. Written as DNA, the CDR3 is TGCAGCGTTGAAAGCGGGCAAGAGACCCAGTACTTC. Encoded protein: CSVESGQETQYF.

This clonotype was observed at least ten times. The J gene is TRBJ2-3, the V gene TRBV29-1; D is undetermined. V was pared by 5 bases and J by 1 base, with 4 bases between. CDR3 size: 11 residues. CDR1 and CDR2 from the germline V gene are SQVTM and ANQGSEA. CDR3 region: CSVTGTDTQYF. CDR3 sequence (DNA): TGCAGCGTTACGGGCACAGATACGCAGTATTTT.

Ten or more counts support this clonotype. The rearrangement uses TRBV20-1 and TRBJ1-5; the D is unclear. CDR1 DFQATT and CDR2 SNEGSKA come from the germline V gene (reference sequence). The CDR3 covers 17 residues. This CDR3 is CSPASGLSGYSNQPQHF. For the CDR3, the DNA is TGCAGCCCAGCCTCCGGCTTGAGCGGTTATAGCAATCAGCCCCAGCATTTT.

Ten or more counts support this clonotype. The J gene is TRBJ1-3, the V gene TRBV7-6; D remains unclear. V was cut by 6 bases and J by 1 base, with 7 bases left in between. The CDR3 loop spans 13 amino acids. CDR1 and CDR2 (germline): SGHVS, FNYEAQ. This CDR3 is CASRPESGNTIYF. The CDR3 nucleotides are TGTGCCAGCAGACCAGAGTCTGGAAACACCATATATTTT.

The rearrangement links TRBV15 to TRBJ1-4; no definite D call. The V gene's germline CDR1 is LNHNV and CDR2 YYDKDF (reference sequence). V was pared by 0 bases and J by 7 bases, with 21 bases between. The CDR3 is 18 residues long. DNA of the CDR3: TGTGCCACCAGCAGAGATTTTAGTAGGCGGGGTCCGGGTGAAAAACTGTTTTTT. This gives the protein CATSRDFSRRGPGEKLFF.

The chain uses TRBV11-1 and TRBJ1-5; a possible D gene is TRBD1 (5 bases). CDR3 length equals 14 residues. Germline CDR1 is SGHAT and CDR2 is FQDESV (reference sequence). V was trimmed by 5 bases and J by 2 bases, leaving 10 bases between them. The CDR3 DNA is TGTGCCAGCAGCGAGCGGGGGGGCAATCAGCCCCAGCATTTT. It is translated as CASSERGGNQPQHF.

The V gene is TRBV7-9, the J gene TRBJ1-2; unclear D gene. Germline V gene lookup returns CDR1 SEHNR and CDR2 FQNEAQ (reference sequence). The CDR3 is 14 amino acids. Trimming took off 2 bases at V and 4 bases at J, with 11 bases between the two ends. DNA for the CDR3: TGTGCCAGCAGCTTAAACCCCGATTCCTATGGCTACACCTTC. Translating it yields CASSLNPDSYGYTF. Using reference TRBV7-9 and TRBJ1-2 for the parts outside the CDR3, the full variable domain is DTGVSQNPRHKITKRGQNVTFRCDPISEHNRLYWYRQTLGQGPEFLTYFQNEAQLEKSRLLSDRFSAERPKGSFSTLEIQRTEQGDSAMYLCASSLNPDSYGYTFGSGTRLTVV.

This clonotype was observed at least ten times. J is TRBJ1-1 and V is TRBV12-3 or TRBV12-4; D is possibly TRBD1 (6 bases). Trimming shortened V by 5 bases and J by 3 bases, and 13 bases separated the two germline ends. The CDR3 contains 14 residues. The CDR3 here is CASSVQGFDTEAFF. The CDR3 coding sequence is TGTGCCAGCAGTGTACAGGGTTTTGACACTGAAGCTTTCTTT.

This clonotype was seen at least ten times. The CDR3 loop is CASSLSTNSYNEQFF. CDR3 coding DNA: TGTGCCAGCAGCTTAAGCACAAATTCCTACAATGAGCAGTTCTTC. The chain joins TRBV5-5 to TRBJ2-1; D is undetermined. This CDR3 has 15 amino acids. Trimming pared 2 bases from V and 1 base from J, leaving 10 bases between. Per the germline V gene, CDR1 is SGHKS and CDR2 is YYEKEE (reference sequence).

This clonotype was picked up many times. The chain has TRBV3-1 and TRBJ2-4, with 14 positions matching TRBD2. The germline V gene has CDR1 LGHDT and CDR2 YNNKEL (reference sequence). Losses at the gene ends were 4 bases for V and 6 bases for J; bases not matched to a gene: 5. CDR3 length equals 16 residues. Here the CDR3 reads CASSPPGTSGRNIQYF. CDR3 nucleotide sequence: TGTGCCAGCAGCCCACCCGGGACTAGCGGGAGAAACATTCAGTACTTC.

This clonotype was seen many times. The rearrangement links TRBV5-1 to TRBJ1-4, with D possibly being TRBD1 (5 bases). V was clipped by 4 bases and J by 8 bases, with 18 bases between them. The CDR3 totals 15 residues. Germline V gene data show CDR1 as SGHRS and CDR2 as YFSETQ. The CDR3 DNA follows: TGCGCCAGCAGCCCCGCCGGGGGGGTTAGAGAAAAACTGTTTTTT. Its translation is CASSPAGGVREKLFF. Drawing the rest from reference TRBV5-1 and TRBJ1-4, the complete variable domain is KAGVTQTPRYLIKTRGQQVTLSCSPISGHRSVSWYQQTPGQGLQFLFEYFSETQRNKGNFPGRFSGRQFSNSRSEMNVSTLELGDSALYLCASSPAGGVREKLFFGSGTQLSVL.

This clonotype showed up many times. This sequence joins TRBV29-1 and TRBJ1-3; D is unclear. The CDR3 is made up of 13 amino acids. Trimming pared 3 bases from V and 1 base from J, leaving 7 bases between. Germline loops: CDR1 SQVTM, CDR2 ANQGSEA. CDR3 loop: CSVDTGSGNTIYF. The CDR3 DNA is TGCAGCGTTGATACCGGGTCTGGAAACACCATATATTTT.

This clonotype was picked up many times. J is TRBJ2-1 and V is TRBV29-1; tentatively, D is TRBD1 (6 bases). Per the germline V gene, CDR1 is SQVTM and CDR2 is ANQGSEA. The germline V and J ends were trimmed by 5 bases and 5 bases, with 19 bases remaining between them. This CDR3 is built from 15 residues. As DNA, the CDR3 is TGCAGCGTTCGAAGTTCGGGACAACCCAACAATGAGCAGTTCTTC. Translating it yields CSVRSSGQPNNEQFF.

This clonotype came up many times. CDR3: CASSLLAGGPPGELFF. As DNA, the CDR3 is TGTGCCAGCAGCTTACTAGCGGGAGGGCCCCCCGGGGAGCTGTTTTTT. J is TRBJ2-2 and V is TRBV11-2, with TRBD2 matching 12 bases. Germline CDR1 reads SGHAT; CDR2 reads FQNNGV. The CDR3 loop spans 16 amino acids. V lost 2 bases, J lost 6 bases, and 4 bases stayed unmatched.

The table lists this clonotype with many counts. V gene TRBV7-2 combines with J gene TRBJ2-3; D is uncertain. The CDR3 runs to 13 residues. V lost 4 bases and J lost 4, with 9 bases in between. Looked up from germline, CDR1 is SGHTA and CDR2 is FQGNSA. CDR3 sequence: CASSSLSADTQYF. The CDR3 DNA reads TGTGCCAGCAGCTCCCTCTCAGCAGATACGCAGTATTTT.

This clonotype showed up many times. J is TRBJ1-6 and V is TRBV5-1; possibly TRBD1 for D (5 bases). The CDR3 has 17 amino acids. Germline CDR1 reads SGHRS; CDR2 reads YFSETQ. The germline V and J ends were trimmed by 4 bases and 3 bases, with 17 bases remaining between them. CDR3 DNA: TGCGCCAGCAGCCACGATAGGGGAACGGACTATAATTCACCCCTCCACTTT. The encoded protein is CASSHDRGTDYNSPLHF.